This TCR beta chain was captured in a study of blood T cell repertoires in COVID-19. The CDR3 sequence is 14 residues long. After removal of 1 base from V and 9 bases from J, the junction contained 2 bases not matched to a gene. Per the germline V gene, CDR1 is LGHDT and CDR2 is YNNKEL (reference sequence). Method: immunoSEQ multiplex PCR; TCRdb's copy keeps in-frame clones and lacks some. The data hold fewer than 500,000 clones, with just over 85% observed a single time. The chain links TRBV3-1 (or the pseudogene TRBV3-2) to TRBJ2-1; 11 bases are shared with TRBD2. The sequence was collected from a woman between 25 and 40 years old with active or convalescent COVID-19. Source material: peripheral blood. Here the CDR3 DNA reads TGTGCCAGCAGCCAAGCTAGCGGGAGGACTGAGCAGTTCTTC. The encoded protein is CASSQASGRTEQFF.